The present TCR beta chain was sequenced within a study of human T cells and chemical hapten exposure. In the study overall: Patients having alopecia areata, totalis or universalis were mostly female.

Only a few counts were recorded for this clonotype. Time point described: patch test 3, about 24 weeks after DPC sensitization. Treatment described: therapeutic diphenylcyclopropenone sensitization with weekly scalp DPC. Ahead of each patch test application, blood was drawn. It was the library that attached unique molecular identifiers to individual cDNA molecules. TCRdb redid the calling of the RACE reads with MiXCR, one entry per CDR3 protein. The sample has 100,000 or so distinct CDR3 sequences; nearly 35% are singletons. The input for sequencing was whole blood, taken in connection with sensitization to the hapten diphenylcyclopropenone (DPC). This receptor was taken from a man in his forties with alopecia areata. Some clones in this sample may be carry-over from other donors' samples.

The CDR3 DNA is TGTGCCAGCATTCCACGAAGGGTGCTCGGGCCCCAAGAGACCCAGTACTTC. Its translation: CASIPRRVLGPQETQYF. The genes are TRBV7-8 and TRBJ2-5; D unresolved. The germline V and J ends were trimmed by 7 bases and 1 base, with 22 bases remaining between them. The CDR3 has 17 amino acids. Germline assignment: CDR1 SGHVS and CDR2 FQNEAQ.